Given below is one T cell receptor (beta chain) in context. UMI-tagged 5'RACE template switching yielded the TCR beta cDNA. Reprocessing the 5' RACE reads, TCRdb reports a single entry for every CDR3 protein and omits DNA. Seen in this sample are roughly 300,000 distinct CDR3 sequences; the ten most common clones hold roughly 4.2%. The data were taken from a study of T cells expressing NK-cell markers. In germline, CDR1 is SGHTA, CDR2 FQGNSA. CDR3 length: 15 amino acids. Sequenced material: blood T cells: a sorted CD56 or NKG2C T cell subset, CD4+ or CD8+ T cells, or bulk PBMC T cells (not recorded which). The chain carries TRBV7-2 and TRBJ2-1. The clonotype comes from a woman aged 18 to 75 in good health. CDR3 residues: CASSLAGNTYNEQFF.